These 14 T cell receptor beta chains came from one sample sequenced in a study of T cells after posttransplantation cyclophosphamide. Cyclophosphamide on days +3 and +4 followed busulfan-fludarabine conditioning and a marrow graft. Profiled with immunoSEQ multiplex PCR; TCRdb holds only in-frame clones, not every one. The table has around 22,000 clones, 86% seen once. Here the sequenced sample was PBMCs, taken after allogeneic stem cell transplant with posttransplant cyclophosphamide. These receptors originate from a female patient between 30 and 40 years old who received an allogeneic stem cell transplant from an unrelated donor, was CMV-positive, and had no GVHD. Some T cells here may be from the graft donor.

This chain joins TRBV29-1 and TRBJ1-1; D might be TRBD1 (5 bases). Trimming shortened V by 3 bases and J by 2 bases, and 13 bases separated the two germline ends. Germline V gene sequence: CDR1 SQVTM, CDR2 ANQGSEA. The CDR3 has 14 amino acids. CDR3 amino acids: CSVEERRANTEAFF. The CDR3 coding sequence is TGCAGCGTTGAGGAGCGCAGGGCTAACACTGAAGCTTTCTTT.

The chain links TRBV2 to TRBJ1-5; 9 bases fit TRBD1. The CDR3 consists of 14 residues. Looked up from germline, CDR1 is SNHLY and CDR2 is FYNNEI. The V segment lost 4 bases and the J segment 6 bases; nucleotides outside the gene matches: 4. The CDR3 is CASSGGQGSQPQHF. The CDR3 DNA is TGTGCCAGCAGTGGAGGACAGGGGAGTCAGCCCCAGCATTTT.

The chain employs TRBV7-6 and TRBJ2-2; 10 positions agree with TRBD1. The CDR3 consists of 16 residues. Germline V gene lookup returns CDR1 SGHVS and CDR2 FNYEAQ. V was clipped by 7 bases and J by 6 bases; unmatched bases: 11. The chain's CDR3 is CASTYGTGVWAGELFF. CDR3 bases: TGTGCCAGCACCTACGGGACAGGGGTCTGGGCCGGGGAGCTGTTTTTT.

The V gene is TRBV7-3, the J gene TRBJ2-3, with a tentative D call TRBD2 (5 bases). There are 16 residues in the CDR3. Germline values: CDR1 SGHTA, CDR2 FQGTGA. V gave up 5 bases and J gave up 0 bases, with 15 bases separating them. As DNA, the CDR3 is TGTGCCAGCAGCCCCACCCGGACTCGAAGCACAGATACGCAGTATTTT. Amino acids: CASSPTRTRSTDTQYF.

The chain is built from TRBV27 and TRBJ1-1, with 9 bases identical to TRBD1. The CDR3 is made up of 21 amino acids. Trimming removed 3 bases from V and 8 bases from J; junction bases left unmatched: 28. CDR1 and CDR2 from the germline V gene are MNHEY and SMNVEV (reference sequence). The CDR3 spells CASSFRSKTRPGTGSGREAFF. The CDR3 DNA follows: TGTGCCAGCAGTTTTCGATCCAAAACTCGTCCCGGGACAGGGTCAGGGCGCGAAGCTTTCTTT.

A word on this clone: The sample holds other DNA sequences that translate to the same CDR3. V and J are TRBV27 and TRBJ2-7; 9 nucleotides align to TRBD1. Trimming at V came to 5 bases and at J to 3 bases, leaving 2 bases not matched to a gene. The germline V gene has CDR1 MNHEY and CDR2 SMNVEV (reference sequence). The CDR3 is 13 residues long. The CDR3 DNA follows: TGTGCCAGCAGTGACAGGGGGATCTACGAGCAGTACTTC. Amino acids: CASSDRGIYEQYF.

The V and J genes are TRBV11-2 and TRBJ1-2; D call uncertain. With 1 base removed from V and 2 bases from J, the gap between germline ends came to 8 bases. The CDR3 runs 14 residues. Germline V gives CDR1 SGHAT, CDR2 FQNNGV. This CDR3 reads CASSLGAGNYGYTF. CDR3 DNA: TGTGCCAGCAGCTTAGGGGCAGGAAACTATGGCTACACCTTC. Full variable domain (remainder filled in from reference TRBV11-2 and TRBJ1-2): EAGVAQSPRYKIIEKRQSVAFWCNPISGHATLYWYQQILGQGPKLLIQFQNNGVVDDSQLPKDRFSAERLKGVDSTLKIQPAKLEDSAVYLCASSLGAGNYGYTFGSGTRLTVV.

The chain uses TRBV5-1 and TRBJ1-2; D remains ambiguous. The germline V gene has CDR1 SGHRS and CDR2 YFSETQ. This CDR3 has 13 amino acids. Trimming pared 0 bases from V and 8 bases from J, leaving 11 bases between. CDR3 DNA sequence: TGCGCCAGCAGCTTGGATATGGGCGGGGGCTACACCTTC. Residues: CASSLDMGGGYTF.

There are a few counts of this clone. The chain employs TRBV7-9 and TRBJ2-7; 11 bases fit TRBD1. This CDR3 has 14 amino acids. The trim removed 5 bases at V and 7 bases at J, leaving 7 bases unmatched. The germline CDR1 and CDR2 sequences are SEHNR and FQNEAQ (reference sequence). The CDR3 nucleotides read TGTGCCAGCAGCATAGGGACAGGGGGGCGGGAGCAGTACTTC. Protein sequence: CASSIGTGGREQYF. The full variable domain, rest sourced from reference TRBV7-9 and TRBJ2-7, is DTGVSQNPRHKITKRGQNVTFRCDPISEHNRLYWYRQTLGQGPEFLTYFQNEAQLEKSRLLSDRFSAERPKGSFSTLEIQRTEQGDSAMYLCASSIGTGGREQYFGPGTRLTVT.

The CDR3 DNA reads as TGCGCCAGCAGCCCCAGCCCGGCGGGGCCGAACACCGGGGAGCTGTTTTTT. Its translation is CASSPSPAGPNTGELFF. The rearrangement uses TRBV4-3 and TRBJ2-2, with TRBD2 as a possible D gene (6 bases). The germline V gene has CDR1 LGHNA and CDR2 YSLEER. The CDR3 contains 17 residues. V lost 4 bases to trimming and J lost 0 bases, with 15 bases between them.

The rearrangement joins TRBV21-1 to TRBJ2-7; TRBD2, as called in the table, went unchecked against the DNA. TRBV21-1 is a known pseudogene. The CDR3 sequence is 13 residues long. The CDR3 DNA follows: TGTGCCAGCAGCAAACGGCGGGGATACGAGCAGTACTTC. Translating gives CASSKRRGYEQYF.

The chain recombines TRBV28 with TRBJ1-2; 7 nucleotides agree with TRBD1. V was clipped by 9 bases and J by 4 bases; unmatched bases: 5. From germline, CDR1 is MDHEN and CDR2 SYDVKM. This CDR3 spans 12 amino acids. This CDR3 reads CASGQAGYGYTF. Written as DNA, the CDR3 is TGTGCCAGTGGACAGGCAGGCTATGGCTACACCTTC.

V gene TRBV7-9 combines with J gene TRBJ1-1, with a possible D match to TRBD1 (5 bases). Trimming removed 2 bases at V and 4 bases at J, with 17 bases between. Germline V gene lookup returns CDR1 SEHNR and CDR2 FQNEAQ (reference sequence). CDR3 length equals 16 residues. CDR3 sequence reads: CASSLLGGVDGTEAFF. CDR3 bases: TGTGCCAGCAGCTTATTGGGGGGGGTGGACGGCACTGAAGCTTTCTTT. The complete variable domain, with remaining parts taken from reference TRBV7-9 and TRBJ1-1, reads DTGVSQNPRHKITKRGQNVTFRCDPISEHNRLYWYRQTLGQGPEFLTYFQNEAQLEKSRLLSDRFSAERPKGSFSTLEIQRTEQGDSAMYLCASSLLGGVDGTEAFFGQGTRLTVV.

The gene calls are TRBV7-9 and TRBJ2-7, with 9 bases that match TRBD2. J gave up 2 bases and V 2 bases, and 13 bases lay outside the gene matches. CDR3 length: 18 amino acids. Germline lookup yields CDR1 SEHNR and CDR2 FQNEAQ (reference sequence). The DNA for the CDR3 is TGTGCCAGCAGCTTACCCCGGGCTAGCGGGGCTTCTCCCTACGAGCAGTACTTC. This encodes CASSLPRASGASPYEQYF.